Listed below are T cell receptor beta chains from one sample, sequenced in a study of cytomegalovirus exposure and HLA in healthy donors. The method was immunoSEQ multiplex PCR; TCRdb's version includes in-frame clones alone and lacks a portion of them. The sample includes 150,000 to 200,000 clones, 65% to 85% of them seen just once. Input material: PBMCs. The source is a man aged 40-49 years in good health and CMV-seropositive. CDR3s include the opening cysteine and the closing phenylalanine or tryptophan. The D gene is left open where the match is weak. Clone size is not always given. Where it is, it says once, few, many or a class for expanded clones.

J gene | V gene | D gene | clone size | CDR3 protein | CDR3 DNA
TRBJ1-1 | TRBV6-6 | TRBD1 | NA | CASSLTGLNTEAFF | TGTGCCAGCAGTCTGACAGGGCTGAACACTGAAGCTTTCTTT
TRBJ1-2 | TRBV5-4 | NA | NA | CASSLEGRGVGGYTF | TGTGCCAGCAGCTTGGAGGGCAGGGGTGTAGGTGGCTACACCTTC
TRBJ2-2 | TRBV6-1 | NA | NA | CASLLNTGELFF | TGTGCCAGCCTACTGAACACCGGGGAGCTGTTTTTT
TRBJ2-2 | TRBV27 | TRBD1 | NA | CASSDRRELFF | TGTGCCAGCTCGGACAGGAGGGAGCTGTTTTTT
TRBJ1-6 | TRBV18 | NA | NA | CASSPKRGGPSSYNSPLHF | TGTGCCAGCTCACCTAAACGGGGGGGCCCAAGCTCCTATAATTCACCCCTCCACTTT
TRBJ2-3 | TRBV4-3 | TRBD2 | NA | CASSLGGAGTDTQYF | TGCGCCAGCAGCCTCGGGGGGGCTGGCACAGATACGCAGTATTTT
TRBJ1-1 | TRBV7-8 | NA | NA | CASSLVYRDGTEAFF | TGTGCCAGCAGCTTAGTATACAGGGATGGCACTGAAGCTTTCTTT
TRBJ2-2 | TRBV7-2 | NA | NA | CASSPPRTGELFF | TGTGCCAGCAGCCCCCCCCGCACCGGGGAGCTGTTTTTT
TRBJ2-7 | TRBV14 | TRBD1 | NA | CASSRTSGQGSSYEQYF | TGTGCCAGCAGTCGAACTTCGGGACAGGGGAGCTCCTACGAGCAGTACTTC
TRBJ1-6 | TRBV9 | NA | NA | CASSTTGKVNSPLHF | TGTGCCAGCAGCACTACAGGGAAGGTGAATTCACCCCTCCACTTT
TRBJ2-2 | TRBV7-3 | NA | NA | CASSPPGVNTGELFF | TGTGCCAGCAGCCCACCCGGGGTAAACACCGGGGAGCTGTTTTTT
TRBJ2-1 | TRBV19 | NA | NA | CASSRGVFPSYNEQFF | TGTGCCAGTAGTAGGGGGGTTTTCCCCTCCTACAATGAGCAGTTCTTC
TRBJ1-4 | TRBV4-3 | NA | few | CASSQEIPEKLFF | TGCGCCAGCAGCCAAGAAATTCCGGAAAAACTGTTTTTT
TRBJ1-2 | TRBV2 | NA | few | CASSEDSQYGYTF | TGTGCCAGCAGTGAGGACAGTCAGTATGGCTACACCTTC
TRBJ1-6 | TRBV5-1 | NA | NA | CASSLGTDSYNSPLHF | TGCGCCAGCAGCTTGGGCACTGACTCCTATAATTCACCCCTCCACTTT
TRBJ1-3 | TRBV27 | NA | NA | CASGIGTPGNTIYF | TGTGCCAGCGGGATCGGGACACCTGGAAACACCATATATTTT
TRBJ2-7 | TRBV1 | NA | NA | CTSINPGLGSYEQYF | TGCACCAGCATAAACCCGGGACTAGGCTCCTACGAGCAGTACTTC
TRBJ1-1 | TRBV6-6 | NA | NA | CASKAPNMNTEAFF | TGTGCCAGCAAAGCACCAAATATGAACACTGAAGCTTTCTTT
TRBJ2-3 | TRBV9 | NA | NA | CASSAISLGGAVDTQYF | TGTGCCAGCAGCGCGATCTCCCTTGGGGGGGCTGTAGATACGCAGTATTTT
TRBJ2-2 | TRBV11-1 | TRBD1 | NA | CASSLGDRSNTGELFF | TGTGCCAGCAGCTTAGGGGACAGAAGTAACACCGGGGAGCTGTTTTTT
TRBJ2-7 | TRBV11-3 | NA | NA | CASSLDTRDSRGEQYF | TGTGCCAGCAGCTTAGACACGCGGGACAGTCGAGGCGAGCAGTACTTC
TRBJ1-1 | TRBV5-1 | NA | NA | CASYTGGGLAFF | TGCGCCAGCTATACGGGCGGGGGCCTAGCTTTCTTT
TRBJ2-5 | TRBV29-1 | NA | NA | CSARGGGRETQYF | TGCAGCGCCCGAGGGGGGGGCAGGGAGACCCAGTACTTC
TRBJ1-1 | TRBV6-5 | NA | NA | CASSSLGPMNTEAFF | TGTGCCAGCAGTTCCCTAGGTCCCATGAACACTGAAGCTTTCTTT
TRBJ1-2 | TRBV5-6 | NA | few | CASRPGAKARDGYTF | TGTGCCAGCAGACCTGGTGCCAAGGCGAGGGATGGCTACACCTTC
TRBJ2-1 | TRBV23-1 | NA | NA | CASETGLNNEQFF | TGCGCCAGCGAGACTGGACTAAATAATGAGCAGTTCTTC
TRBJ1-2 | TRBV5-8 | TRBD1 | NA | CASSFRQGRLSRGYTF | TGTGCCAGCAGCTTTAGACAGGGACGTCTATCTAGGGGCTACACCTTC
TRBJ1-1 | TRBV12-5 | NA | NA | CASGPENTEAFF | TGTGCTAGTGGACCAGAGAACACTGAAGCTTTCTTT
TRBJ2-7 | TRBV4-2 | NA | NA | CASSQTRVHEQYF | TGTGCCAGCAGCCAAACCAGGGTGCACGAGCAGTACTTC
TRBJ2-3 | TRBV23-1 | TRBD2 | NA | CASSQGPWGGANTDTQYF | TGCGCCAGCAGTCAAGGGCCCTGGGGAGGGGCTAACACAGATACGCAGTATTTT
TRBJ1-3 | TRBV13 | NA | NA | CASSDRETGNTIYF | TGTGCCAGCAGCGACCGGGAGACTGGAAACACCATATATTTT
TRBJ2-3 | TRBV6-6 | NA | NA | CASSYSVQKSQYF | TGTGCCAGCAGTTACTCCGTGCAGAAGTCGCAGTATTTT
TRBJ2-7 | TRBV6-6 | TRBD1 | NA | CASSTGQGRNEQYF | TGTGCCAGCAGTACGGGACAGGGGCGTAACGAGCAGTACTTC
TRBJ2-6 | TRBV7-9 | NA | once | CASSFHSSGANVLTF | TGTGCCAGCAGCTTCCACAGCTCTGGGGCCAACGTCCTGACTTTC
TRBJ2-1 | TRBV5-1 | TRBD2 | NA | CASSRSGGNYNEQFF | TGCGCCAGCAGCCGTAGCGGGGGGAACTACAATGAGCAGTTCTTC
TRBJ2-5 | TRBV5-6 | NA | NA | CASSFVGAQETQYF | TGTGCCAGCAGCTTTGTTGGGGCCCAAGAGACCCAGTACTTC
TRBJ1-5 | TRBV18 | NA | NA | CASSPGFSSGQPQHF | TGTGCCAGCTCACCAGGGTTCTCATCAGGTCAGCCCCAGCATTTT
TRBJ2-7 | TRBV30 | NA | NA | CAGKGGARYEQYF | TGTGCCGGGAAAGGGGGGGCGCGTTATGAGCAGTACTTC
TRBJ1-2 | TRBV27 | NA | few | CASSLEPGHPGYTF | TGTGCCAGCAGTTTAGAACCGGGACACCCGGGCTACACCTTC
TRBJ2-7 | TRBV5-1 | NA | NA | CASSWDIGLYEQYF | TGCGCCAGCAGCTGGGACATAGGACTCTACGAGCAGTACTTC
TRBJ1-6 | TRBV5-1 | NA | NA | CASSTAGGYSPLHF | TGCGCCAGCAGCACCGCCGGTGGTTACTCACCCCTCCACTTT
TRBJ2-6 | TRBV5-1 | TRBD2 | NA | CASSPGRGGANVLTF | TGCGCCAGCAGCCCCGGGAGGGGTGGGGCCAACGTCCTGACTTTC
TRBJ2-7 | TRBV7-2 | TRBD1 | NA | CASSSWDRGWEQYF | TGTGCCAGCAGCTCCTGGGACAGGGGCTGGGAGCAGTACTTC
TRBJ2-6 | TRBV2 | NA | NA | CASSDRRGATRGANVLTF | TGTGCCAGCAGTGATAGGAGGGGCGCGACGCGAGGGGCCAACGTCCTGACTTTC
TRBJ2-6 | TRBV7-9 | NA | NA | CASRGGPPQGNVLTF | TGTGCCAGCAGAGGGGGACCGCCTCAGGGGAACGTCCTGACTTTC
TRBJ1-6 | TRBV19 | NA | NA | CASTVTGGYKGSPLHF | TGTGCCAGTACCGTGACGGGGGGTTATAAGGGATCACCCCTCCACTTT
TRBJ2-3 | TRBV7-6 | TRBD2 | NA | CASSLTSGGTSTDTQYF | TGTGCCAGCAGCTTGACTAGCGGGGGGACTAGCACAGATACGCAGTATTTT
TRBJ1-2 | TRBV11-2 | NA | NA | CASSFPGTSRYTF | TGTGCCAGCAGCTTCCCAGGGACTTCTCGCTACACCTTC
TRBJ1-5 | TRBV6-1 | NA | once | CASSSNQPQHF | TGTGCCAGCAGCAGTAATCAGCCCCAGCATTTT
TRBJ2-1 | TRBV6-1 | TRBD2 | NA | CAIHILAGVNNEQFF | TGTGCCATCCATATACTAGCGGGGGTCAACAATGAGCAGTTCTTC
TRBJ1-5 | TRBV6-1 | TRBD1 | NA | CASRGTVNEPQHF | TGTGCCAGCAGAGGGACAGTAAATGAGCCCCAGCATTTT
TRBJ2-5 | TRBV5-1 | NA | NA | CASSLPERWETQYF | TGCGCCAGCAGCTTACCTGAGAGGTGGGAGACCCAGTACTTC
TRBJ2-7 | TRBV6-7 | NA | NA | CASSPREIPFPKVLYEQYF | TGTGCCAGCAGTCCCCGAGAGATCCCTTTTCCGAAAGTTTTGTACGAGCAGTACTTC